Below, 20 T cell receptor beta chains from the same sample are listed, as sequenced in a study of shared clonotypes between healthy human individuals. Assay used: immunoSEQ multiplex PCR; TCRdb lists only in-frame clones, some missing. The data hold 2,100,000 or so clones, with 95% observed a single time. Sequences were obtained from naive CD4+ T cells sorted from blood. Noted subset: CD45RA+ positively selected. The receptor source for this set is a man younger than 30 in good health.

The chain couples TRBV6-5 to TRBJ2-1; D call uncertain. The V and J ends lost 6 bases and 6 bases respectively, with 6 bases between them. CDR3 size: 11 residues. The germline V gene encodes CDR1 MNHEY and CDR2 SVGAGI. The CDR3 loop is CASRWGNEQFF. The CDR3 DNA reads as TGTGCCAGCAGGTGGGGCAATGAGCAGTTCTTC.

The chain joins TRBV5-4 to TRBJ1-1; 12 bases are a match to TRBD1. With 4 bases clipped from V and 4 bases from J, the junction kept 11 bases outside the gene matches. CDR3 length: 17 residues. Germline V lookup: CDR1 SGHNT, CDR2 YYREEE (reference sequence). In DNA, the CDR3 is TGTGCCAGCAGCCCGGCCGGGACAGGGGGCGGACGCACTGAAGCTTTCTTT. Translating gives CASSPAGTGGGRTEAFF.

This clone was detected only once. The chain combines TRBV6-6 with TRBJ2-3; possible D gene TRBD2, 6 bases. Germline lookup yields CDR1 MNHNY and CDR2 SVGAGI (reference sequence). The ends were cut back, 5 bases at V and 3 bases at J, with 12 bases in the middle. This CDR3 contains 14 residues. The CDR3 here is CASSQGLRTDTQYF. The CDR3, as DNA: TGTGCCAGCAGTCAGGGACTTAGGACAGATACGCAGTATTTT.

The chain couples TRBV11-3 to TRBJ2-3; possibly TRBD1 or TRBD2 for D (6 bases each). The CDR3 is 17 amino acids. V gave up 4 bases and J gave up 6 bases, with 23 bases separating them. Germline V gives CDR1 SGHNT, CDR2 YENEEA. In nucleotides, the CDR3 is TGTGCCAGCAGCTGGGGGCTGGTAGCGGACCTGGGGGATACGCAGTATTTT. As protein: CASSWGLVADLGDTQYF.

This chain joins TRBV5-1 and TRBJ2-3; D possibly corresponds to TRBD2 (5 bases). The CDR3 has 15 amino acids. Trimming stripped 0 bases from V and 8 bases from J, with 16 bases between. Per germline, CDR1 SGHRS and CDR2 YFSETQ. The CDR3 nucleotides read TGCGCCAGCAGCTTGGGAGAGGGCAACCACGGTACGCAGTATTTT. Translated: CASSLGEGNHGTQYF.

The rearrangement uses TRBV6-1 and TRBJ1-1; 7 nucleotides align to TRBD1. Germline V gene lookup returns CDR1 MNHNS and CDR2 SASEGT. V lost 6 bases to trimming and J lost 1 base; unmatched junction nucleotides: 5. The CDR3 loop spans 14 amino acids. CDR3 residues: CASRYRGGNTEAFF. DNA for the CDR3: TGTGCCAGCAGGTACAGGGGAGGGAACACTGAAGCTTTCTTT.

V gene TRBV5-4 combines with J gene TRBJ2-1; no definite D call. Germline assignment: CDR1 SGHNT and CDR2 YYREEE (reference sequence). The CDR3 contains 14 residues. V was clipped by 0 bases and J by 4 bases, with 8 bases between them. The DNA of the CDR3 is TGTGCCAGCAGCTTGGTAGGGTTTTACAATGAGCAGTTCTTC. Residues: CASSLVGFYNEQFF.

The chain has TRBV19 and TRBJ1-5; 10 positions agree with TRBD1. Germline CDR1 is LNHDA and CDR2 is SQIVND (reference sequence). The CDR3 is made up of 15 amino acids. The ends lost 7 bases at V and 5 bases at J; junction bases unmatched: 8. The CDR3 protein is CASTRKGQGDQPQHF. The CDR3 coding sequence is TGTGCCAGTACCCGCAAAGGACAGGGGGATCAGCCCCAGCATTTT.

J is TRBJ2-7 and V is TRBV10-1; the D is unclear. The germline gives CDR1 WNHNN, CDR2 SYGVQD (reference sequence). Trimming took 2 bases from V and 6 from J, leaving 11 bases between them. This CDR3 has 13 amino acids. The CDR3 loop reads CASSEGRNSEQYF. In DNA form, the CDR3 reads TGCGCCAGCAGTGAGGGGCGTAATTCCGAGCAGTACTTC.

V and J are TRBV10-3 and TRBJ1-1, with 9 bases identical to TRBD1. After removal of 2 bases from V and 2 bases from J, the junction contained 3 bases not matched to a gene. The CDR3 covers 15 residues. Germline loops: CDR1 ENHRY, CDR2 SYGVKD. CDR3 amino acids: CAISERTGANTEAFF. CDR3 DNA sequence: TGTGCCATCAGTGAGAGGACAGGGGCAAACACTGAAGCTTTCTTT.

J is TRBJ2-5 and V is TRBV6-1, with D possibly matching TRBD2 (6 bases). Germline-derived CDR1 and CDR2 are MNHNS and SASEGT. This CDR3 has 15 amino acids. The CDR3 DNA is TGTGCACTCTTAGCGGACGCTCCTCAACGGGAGACCCAGTACTTC. This gives the protein CALLADAPQRETQYF.

The rearrangement joins TRBV6-5 to TRBJ1-6, with D tentatively TRBD1 (6 bases). V shed 7 bases and J shed 10 bases, with 14 bases lying between them. This CDR3 comprises 13 residues. Germline CDR1 and CDR2: MNHEY and SVGAGI. As DNA, the CDR3 is TGTGCCAGCAAGGAGGGGGGATTCTCACCCCTCCACTTT. Translation gives CASKEGGFSPLHF.

The genes are TRBV28 and TRBJ1-2, with D perhaps TRBD1 (6 bases). Germline CDR1 is MDHEN and CDR2 is SYDVKM. V lost 5 bases to trimming and J lost 7 bases, with 17 bases between them. The CDR3 contains 14 residues. This CDR3 reads CASSGTGFPSGYTF. The CDR3 bases are TGTGCCAGCAGTGGCACAGGGTTCCCCTCTGGCTACACCTTC.

This clone was detected only once. The chain is built from TRBV6-6 and TRBJ2-7; D is tentatively TRBD1 or TRBD2 (5 bases each). CDR1 is MNHNY, CDR2 SVGAGI, per germline (reference sequence). This CDR3 has 14 residues. Trimming cost V 3 bases and J 3 bases, with 12 bases left between them. This CDR3 is CASSYWDQGYEQYF. In nucleotides, the CDR3 is TGTGCCAGCAGTTATTGGGACCAAGGCTACGAGCAGTACTTC.

This chain uses TRBV4-1 with TRBJ2-5, with 8 bases matching TRBD2. Looked up from germline, CDR1 is MGHRA and CDR2 is YSYEKL. After removal of 0 bases from V and 2 bases from J, the junction contained 5 bases not matched to a gene. The CDR3 has 16 amino acids. In nucleotides, the CDR3 is TGCGCCAGCAGCCAAGATAGCGGGGCACATCAAGAGACCCAGTACTTC. Protein product: CASSQDSGAHQETQYF.

V is TRBV4-1 and J is TRBJ2-6, with 7 bases identical to TRBD2. The CDR3 has 15 amino acids. Germline CDR1 is MGHRA and CDR2 is YSYEKL. Losses at the gene ends were 7 bases for V and 2 bases for J; bases not matched to a gene: 5. CDR3 sequence (DNA): TGCGCCAGCACCCGGAGCGGGACTGGGGCCAACGTCCTGACTTTC. Protein: CASTRSGTGANVLTF.

The chain has TRBV7-9 and TRBJ2-5; TRBD2 matches at 11 bases. CDR3 length equals 15 residues. V trimming: 8 bases; J trimming: 2 bases; junction bases outside the gene matches: 7. Per germline, CDR1 SEHNR and CDR2 FQNEAQ (reference sequence). Here the CDR3 DNA reads TGTGCCAGCTCTCGGCTAGCGGGAGGACAAGAGACCCAGTACTTC. Protein product: CASSRLAGGQETQYF.

This clone appeared a single time. The chain has TRBV4-2 and TRBJ2-7; 8 nucleotides agree with TRBD2. J lost 0 bases, V lost 4 bases, and 5 bases had no gene match. This CDR3 comprises 15 residues. Germline CDR1 LGHNA, CDR2 YNFKEQ. The CDR3 is CASSLSAGDSYEQYF. CDR3 sequence (DNA): TGTGCCAGCAGCCTGTCAGCGGGGGACTCCTACGAGCAGTACTTC.

This clone was seen only once. This chain joins TRBV2 and TRBJ2-5, with 9 bases lining up with TRBD2. The CDR3 has 13 amino acids. The J segment lost 5 bases and the V segment lost 8 bases, leaving 6 bases of the junction unmatched. The germline CDR1 and CDR2 sequences are SNHLY and FYNNEI. CDR3 in amino acids: CASRSGGRETQYF. CDR3 DNA sequence: TGTGCCAGCCGGAGCGGGGGGCGGGAGACCCAGTACTTC.

The CDR3 is CASSSDSNTEAFF. CDR3 nucleotide sequence: TGTGCCAGCAGCTCCGACAGTAACACTGAAGCTTTCTTT. This chain links TRBV5-4 with TRBJ1-1, with D possibly matching TRBD1 (5 bases). This CDR3 region has 13 residues. Deletions cut 3 bases from V and 2 bases from J, with 8 bases between. The germline gives CDR1 SGHNT, CDR2 YYREEE (reference sequence).